The sequence of this TCR beta chain was determined in a study of CD8+ T cells in alopecia areata. Study-wide results and limits: Higher clonality than in normal scalp was seen in lesional scalp, especially alopecia totalis/universalis.

From PBMCs, CD4+ and CD8+ T cells were sorted. As for this clone: Its antigen is unknown.

The V gene lost 5 bases and the J gene lost 6 bases, with 17 bases spanning the gap. The CDR3 sequence is 15 residues long. The V gene's germline CDR1 is SNHLY and CDR2 FYNNEI. cDNA reverse transcribed from extracted RNA served as the sequencing template. Here immunoSEQ multiplex PCR was the method, and the copy in TCRdb shows in-frame clones only, minus some. Among 93,000 or so clones listed, 55% were seen once. The specimen sequenced was CD4+ T cells sorted from blood. V is TRBV2 and J is TRBJ2-1; D may be TRBD2 (6 bases). This clonotype was sampled from a human donor in good health. CDR3: CASSKEAGRGNEQFF. Written as DNA, the CDR3 is TGTGCCAGCAGTAAAGAAGCGGGCCGCGGCAATGAGCAGTTCTTC.